This entry lists 8 T cell receptor beta chains sequenced from one sample in a study of shared clonotypes between healthy human individuals. TCRdb keeps only in-frame clones here, not all; method: immunoSEQ multiplex PCR. This sample yields about 2 million clones, of which over 85% are seen a single time; less than 1.5% belongs to the top ten. Selected positively for CCR7 and CD45RO-negative, naive CD8 cells excluded terminally differentiated effector memory CD45RA+ cells. The sample consisted of naive CD8+ T cells sorted from blood. The receptors were gathered from a man younger than 35 in good health.

The chain recombines TRBV7-2 with TRBJ2-1; a possible D gene is TRBD2 (5 bases). Trimming shortened V by 1 base and J by 0 bases, and 10 bases separated the two germline ends. Per germline, CDR1 SGHTA and CDR2 FQGNSA. The CDR3 runs 16 residues. The CDR3 DNA reads as TGTGCCAGCAGCTTAGTGGACGGACTCTCCTACAATGAGCAGTTCTTC. Translated, it gives CASSLVDGLSYNEQFF.

The V call is TRBV28, the J call TRBJ1-4; 8 bases agree with TRBD1. Trimming at V came to 4 bases and at J to 7 bases, leaving 2 bases not matched to a gene. This CDR3 contains 13 residues. The germline V gene encodes CDR1 MDHEN and CDR2 SYDVKM. CDR3: CASSSTGVEKLFF. The CDR3 DNA is TGTGCCAGCAGTTCGACAGGGGTTGAAAAACTGTTTTTT. Using reference TRBV28 and TRBJ1-4 for the parts outside the CDR3, the full variable domain is DVKVTQSSRYLVKRTGEKVFLECVQDMDHENMFWYRQDPGLGLRLIYFSYDVKMKEKGDIPEGYSVSREKKERFSLILESASTNQTSMYLCASSSTGVEKLFFGSGTQLSVL.

The V gene is TRBV7-3, the J gene TRBJ2-7; D might be TRBD2 (5 bases). Trimming pared 1 base from V and 4 bases from J, leaving 14 bases between. The CDR3 is made up of 15 amino acids. Germline V CDR1 and CDR2: SGHTA, FQGTGA. CDR3 nucleotides: TGTGCCAGCAGCTTAAAAGCGGCCCCTTCTTACGAGCAGTACTTC. Translated, it gives CASSLKAAPSYEQYF.

The chain is built from TRBV29-1 and TRBJ2-3; D might be TRBD2 (6 bases). Germline V gene sequence: CDR1 SQVTM, CDR2 ANQGSEA. The CDR3 spans 16 residues. The ends were cut back, 0 bases at V and 5 bases at J, with 18 bases in the middle. The CDR3 bases are TGCAGCGTTGAAGACGCCCAGTGGGGGGAGGTAGATACGCAGTATTTT. Translating gives CSVEDAQWGEVDTQYF.

V gene TRBV6-6 combines with J gene TRBJ1-4; D uncertain. The CDR3 has 13 amino acids. Germline lookup yields CDR1 MNHNY and CDR2 SVGAGI (reference sequence). V lost 4 bases and J 0 bases, leaving 3 bases between the germline ends. In DNA form, the CDR3 reads TGTGCCAGCAGTTTTACAACTAATGAAAAACTGTTTTTT. Translating gives CASSFTTNEKLFF.

CDR3 region: CASSRMTPQETQYF. For the CDR3, the DNA is TGTGCCAGCAGCCGTATGACACCTCAAGAGACCCAGTACTTC. This chain links TRBV13 with TRBJ2-5; D gene unclear. Germline CDR1 and CDR2: PRHDT and FYEKMQ (reference sequence). Trimming took off 5 bases at V and 2 bases at J, with 12 bases between the two ends. The CDR3 covers 14 residues. Looking up the rest from reference TRBV13 and TRBJ2-5 gives the full variable domain: AAGVIQSPRHLIKEKRETATLKCYPIPRHDTVYWYQQGPGQDPQFLISFYEKMQSDKGSIPDRFSAQQFSDYHSELNMSSLELGDSALYFCASSRMTPQETQYFGPGTRLLVL.

V is TRBV19 and J is TRBJ2-7, with 7 bases lining up with TRBD2. V lost 5 bases and J lost 4; bases outside the gene matches: 8. Germline V CDR1 and CDR2: LNHDA, SQIVND (reference sequence). The CDR3 runs to 14 residues. The DNA of the CDR3 is TGTGCCAGTAGTTCTGCAGCGGGGAGATACGAGCAGTACTTC. The encoded protein is CASSSAAGRYEQYF.

The gene calls are TRBV30 and TRBJ2-7; D unresolved. This CDR3 spans 12 amino acids. Germline V gene lookup returns CDR1 GTSNPN and CDR2 SVGIG (reference sequence). Trimming removed 0 bases at V and 10 bases at J, with 13 bases between. The CDR3 reads CAWSVDWVEQYF. The CDR3 nucleotides are TGTGCCTGGAGTGTAGACTGGGTCGAACAGTACTTC.